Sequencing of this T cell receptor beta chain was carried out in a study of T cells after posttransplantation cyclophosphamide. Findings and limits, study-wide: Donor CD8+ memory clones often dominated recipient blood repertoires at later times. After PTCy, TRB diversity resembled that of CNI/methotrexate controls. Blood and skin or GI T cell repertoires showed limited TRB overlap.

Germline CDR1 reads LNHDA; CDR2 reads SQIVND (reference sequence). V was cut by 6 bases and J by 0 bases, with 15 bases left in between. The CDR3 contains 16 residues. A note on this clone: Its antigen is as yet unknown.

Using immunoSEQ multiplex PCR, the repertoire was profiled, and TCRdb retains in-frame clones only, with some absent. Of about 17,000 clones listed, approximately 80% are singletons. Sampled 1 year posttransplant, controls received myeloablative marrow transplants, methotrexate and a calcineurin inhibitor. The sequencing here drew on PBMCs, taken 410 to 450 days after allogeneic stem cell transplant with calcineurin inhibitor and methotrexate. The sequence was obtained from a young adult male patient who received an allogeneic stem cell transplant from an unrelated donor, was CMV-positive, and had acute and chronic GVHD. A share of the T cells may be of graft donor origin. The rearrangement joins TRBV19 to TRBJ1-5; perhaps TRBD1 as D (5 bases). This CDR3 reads CASSGGGQPSNQPQHF. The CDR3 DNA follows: TGTGCCAGTAGCGGTGGCGGACAACCTAGCAATCAGCCCCAGCATTTT. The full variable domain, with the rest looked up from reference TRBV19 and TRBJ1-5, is DGGITQSPKYLFRKEGQNVTLSCEQNLNHDAMYWYRQDPGQGLRLIYYSQIVNDFQKGDIAEGYSVSREKKESFPLTVTSAQKNPTAFYLCASSGGGQPSNQPQHFGDGTRLSIL.